The text below deals with one TCR beta chain. Its antigen remains unknown. Positive CCR7 selection of CD45RO-negative cells yielded the naive CD8 cells, and terminally differentiated effector memory CD45RA+ cells were excluded. The germline V gene has CDR1 LGHNA and CDR2 YSLEER. This CDR3 has 14 amino acids. Between the trimmed V and J ends, which lost 0 bases and 3 bases, there was a span of 8 bases. The data derive from a study of shared clonotypes between healthy human individuals. Whole-study findings and limits: In four donors, 4.5% to 5.5% of naive CD4 clonotypes appeared in common.

The assay was immunoSEQ multiplex PCR, and TCRdb's table has in-frame clones only and misses some. The data show millions of clones, roughly 91% seen once. The V call is TRBV4-3, the J call TRBJ1-1; D remains ambiguous. The receptor was isolated from a man younger than 30 in good health. Some clones in this sample may be carry-over from other donors' samples. The sequenced sample consisted of naive CD8+ T cells from PBMCs. The CDR3 DNA follows: TGCGCCAGCAGCCAAGAGCCCGGGCACACTGAAGCTTTCTTT. The encoded protein is CASSQEPGHTEAFF.